The 13 T cell receptor beta chains below all came from one sample that was sequenced in a study of T cell changes during pregnancy in multiple sclerosis (dated by TCRdb to the late 2010s). Library preparation used the immunoSEQ multiplex PCR assay. Imported from immuneACCESS, the table was reduced by TCRdb to in-frame sequences with V and J called. These copies leave out some clones; in studies compared against another copy, an unresolved V gene accounts for under half, and the cause of the remainder is not known. For this sample there are approximately 31,000 clones; 90% appear just once. The leading ten clones occupy roughly 0.41% of the sample. The sample consisted of CD4+ T cells from peripheral blood mononuclear cells, taken in the second trimester of pregnancy. The receptors shown here come from a female donor in good health, enrolled as a control in a pregnancy study.

The rearrangement links TRBV5-6 to TRBJ2-7; 11 bases map to TRBD2. The V and J ends lost 0 bases and 2 bases, in that order; junction bases with no gene match: 1. Germline CDR1 and CDR2: SGHDT and YYEEEE. This CDR3 has 15 residues. The CDR3 DNA follows: TGTGCCAGCAGCTTGGTAGCGGGAGGGACCTACGAGCAGTACTTC. Amino acid sequence: CASSLVAGGTYEQYF.

V usage is TRBV30 and J usage is TRBJ2-1; 15 bases line up with TRBD2. CDR3 length: 16 residues. V lost 6 bases, J lost 9 bases, and 12 bases stayed unmatched. Germline assignment: CDR1 GTSNPN and CDR2 SVGIG (reference sequence). CDR3 in DNA: TGTGCCTGTAACCTCGGACTAGCGGGAGGGCCGGGTGAGCAGTTCTTC. Translation: CACNLGLAGGPGEQFF.

The V call is TRBV10-2, the J call TRBJ1-1, with D perhaps TRBD1 (5 bases). Germline values: CDR1 WSHSY, CDR2 SAAADI. The CDR3 is made up of 13 amino acids. Trimming took off 4 bases at V and 2 bases at J, with 8 bases between the two ends. CDR3 residues: CASSGQRNTEAFF. The DNA of the CDR3 is TGCGCCAGCAGTGGACAGAGAAACACTGAAGCTTTCTTT.

The chain carries TRBV11-3 and TRBJ1-3, with D tentatively TRBD1 (5 bases). Between the trimmed V and J ends, which lost 3 bases and 0 bases, there was a span of 9 bases. The germline V gene encodes CDR1 SGHNT and CDR2 YENEEA. The CDR3 has 15 residues. CDR3 region: CASSFGGVSGNTIYF. CDR3 bases: TGTGCCAGCAGCTTTGGAGGGGTCTCTGGAAACACCATATATTTT.

Only one count was recorded for this clone. The V call is TRBV9, the J call TRBJ1-3; 9 positions agree with TRBD1. Germline CDR1 is SGDLS and CDR2 is YYNGEE. V shed 5 bases, J shed 2 bases, and the junction held 11 bases outside the gene matches. The CDR3 loop spans 17 amino acids. For the CDR3, the DNA is TGTGCCAGCAGTTTTCGGACAGGGGCGGCCCCTGGAAACACCATATATTTT. Its protein product is CASSFRTGAAPGNTIYF.

This chain uses TRBV12-5 with TRBJ1-4, with D perhaps matching TRBD1 (6 bases). From germline, CDR1 is LGHNT and CDR2 FRNRAP. V gave up 7 bases and J gave up 3 bases, with 12 bases separating them. CDR3 length: 14 amino acids. The CDR3 coding sequence is TGTGCTAGTGCCGGGCAGGGGTCTAATGAAAAACTGTTTTTT. It is translated as CASAGQGSNEKLFF.

CDR3 residues: CASSPGFQETQYF. CDR3 bases: TGCGCCAGTTCCCCGGGGTTTCAAGAGACCCAGTACTTC. This chain joins TRBV5-1 and TRBJ2-5; tentative D call: TRBD2 (5 bases). V shed 8 bases and J shed 2 bases, with 13 bases lying between them. The V gene's germline CDR1 is SGHRS and CDR2 YFSETQ. The CDR3 sequence is 13 residues long. Filled out from reference TRBV5-1 and TRBJ2-5, the complete variable domain reads KAGVTQTPRYLIKTRGQQVTLSCSPISGHRSVSWYQQTPGQGLQFLFEYFSETQRNKGNFPGRFSGRQFSNSRSEMNVSTLELGDSALYLCASSPGFQETQYFGPGTRLLVL.

The chain recombines TRBV6-5 with TRBJ1-5, with no clear D. Germline loops: CDR1 MNHEY, CDR2 SVGAGI. The CDR3 is made up of 14 amino acids. Trimming removed 2 bases from V and 3 bases from J, with 8 bases in between. The CDR3 is CASSYGSANQPQHF. CDR3 DNA sequence: TGTGCCAGCAGTTACGGGAGTGCCAATCAGCCCCAGCATTTT.

Only one count was recorded for this clone. This sequence joins TRBV30 and TRBJ1-4, with TRBD1 as a possible D gene (6 bases). Looked up from germline, CDR1 is GTSNPN and CDR2 is SVGIG (reference sequence). V was cut by 2 bases and J by 8 bases, with 18 bases left in between. The CDR3 has 15 amino acids. CDR3 sequence: CAWSIQGGTYEKLFF. In DNA form, the CDR3 reads TGTGCCTGGAGTATTCAGGGAGGGACATACGAAAAACTGTTTTTT. Using reference TRBV30 and TRBJ1-4 for the parts outside the CDR3, the full variable domain is SQTIHQWPATLVQPVGSPLSLECTVEGTSNPNLYWYRQAAGRGLQLLFYSVGIGQISSEVPQNLSASRPQDRQFILSSKKLLLSDSGFYLCAWSIQGGTYEKLFFGSGTQLSVL.

This clone was counted a single time. V and J are TRBV19 and TRBJ1-2; 7 bases are a match to TRBD1. The CDR3 length is 16 residues. V dropped 4 bases and J dropped 2; count of bases not matched to a gene: 10. Germline V gene sequence: CDR1 LNHDA, CDR2 SQIVND (reference sequence). The CDR3 here is CASSTRQGGGNYGYTF. CDR3 nucleotide sequence: TGTGCCAGTAGTACCCGACAGGGAGGAGGGAACTATGGCTACACCTTC.

V and J are TRBV25-1 and TRBJ2-6, with 7 bases that match TRBD2. The junction had 12 bases not matched to a gene; V was cut back by 6 bases and J by 4 bases. Germline V gene sequence: CDR1 MGHDK, CDR2 SYGVNS. This CDR3 has 17 residues. CDR3: CASRWERGEPGANVLTF. In DNA, the CDR3 is TGTGCCAGCAGATGGGAGCGGGGTGAGCCCGGGGCCAACGTCCTGACTTTC. Full variable domain (outside the CDR3, taken from reference TRBV25-1 and TRBJ2-6): EADIYQTPRYLVIGTGKKITLECSQTMGHDKMYWYQQDPGMELHLIHYSYGVNSTEKGDLSSESTVSRIRTEHFPLTLESARPSHTSQYLCASRWERGEPGANVLTFGAGSRLTVL.

Only one count was recorded for this clone. The V call is TRBV7-2, the J call TRBJ2-7; perhaps TRBD1 as D (6 bases). Trimming cost V 3 bases and J 3 bases, with 12 bases left between them. The CDR3 is 14 residues long. Per the germline V gene, CDR1 is SGHTA and CDR2 is FQGNSA. In DNA, the CDR3 is TGTGCCAGCAGCTTTTCACAGGGTAGCTACGAGCAGTACTTC. It translates to CASSFSQGSYEQYF.

This chain uses TRBV19 with TRBJ2-1; possible D gene TRBD2, 6 bases. The CDR3 is 15 residues long. Germline CDR1 LNHDA, CDR2 SQIVND (reference sequence). Trimming left V 2 bases short and J 4 bases short, with 12 bases between. The CDR3 protein is CASSITGARYNEQFF. CDR3 nucleotides: TGTGCCAGTAGTATAACGGGAGCACGATACAATGAGCAGTTCTTC. Full variable domain (outside the CDR3, taken from reference TRBV19 and TRBJ2-1): DGGITQSPKYLFRKEGQNVTLSCEQNLNHDAMYWYRQDPGQGLRLIYYSQIVNDFQKGDIAEGYSVSREKKESFPLTVTSAQKNPTAFYLCASSITGARYNEQFFGPGTRLTVL.